This TCR beta chain was recorded in a study of blood T cell repertoires in COVID-19. The overall study: COVID-19 samples from acute and convalescent phases originated in the United States, Italy and Spain. In each case, the material was cDNA or gDNA derived from T cells, B-cell-depleted T cells, or PBMCs.

The CDR3 contains 14 residues. The germline CDR1 and CDR2 sequences are LNHDA and SQIVND (reference sequence). The ends lost 5 bases at V and 6 bases at J; junction bases unmatched: 8. In the original workflow: Nucleated cell counts were estimated from reference gene primer amplification. The protocol was immunoSEQ multiplex PCR, while the TCRdb copy is restricted to in-frame clones and leaves out a portion. The D gene and trimming were derived from the DNA, and the V and J assignments and clone size from that table. This sample carries 160,000 or so clones, roughly 93% of them seen once, and the ten largest clones take approximately 2%.

The rearrangement uses TRBV19 and TRBJ2-3; 7 bases fit TRBD2. The sequenced material came from peripheral blood. This clonotype originated in a man in his late teens or twenties with acute or convalescent COVID-19. CDR3 region: CASSPPMGGDTQYF. For the CDR3, the DNA is TGTGCCAGTAGTCCTCCCATGGGGGGGGATACGCAGTATTTT. The variable domain in full, completed from reference TRBV19 and TRBJ2-3, reads DGGITQSPKYLFRKEGQNVTLSCEQNLNHDAMYWYRQDPGQGLRLIYYSQIVNDFQKGDIAEGYSVSREKKESFPLTVTSAQKNPTAFYLCASSPPMGGDTQYFGPGTRLTVL.